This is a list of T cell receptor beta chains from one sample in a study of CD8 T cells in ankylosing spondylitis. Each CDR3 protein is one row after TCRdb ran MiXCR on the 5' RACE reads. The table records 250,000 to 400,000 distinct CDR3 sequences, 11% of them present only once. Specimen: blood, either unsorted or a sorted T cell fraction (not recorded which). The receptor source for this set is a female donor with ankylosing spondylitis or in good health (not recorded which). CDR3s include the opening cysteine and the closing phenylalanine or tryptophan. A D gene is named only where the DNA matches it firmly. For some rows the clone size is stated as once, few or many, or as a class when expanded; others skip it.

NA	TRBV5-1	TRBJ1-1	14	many	CASREGPANTEAFF	TGCGCCAGCAGGGAGGGACCCGCGAACACTGAAGCTTTCTTT
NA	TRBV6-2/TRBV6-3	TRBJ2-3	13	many	CASREGAPDTQYF	TGTGCCAGCAGGGAGGGGGCACCAGATACGCAGTATTTT
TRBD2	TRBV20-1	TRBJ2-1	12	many	CSASSGDNEQFF	TGCAGTGCCTCGAGCGGGGACAATGAGCAGTTCTTC
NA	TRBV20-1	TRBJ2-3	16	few	CSAPRGGVPSTDTQYF	TGCAGTGCCCCGAGGGGCGGGGTCCCCAGCACAGATACGCAGTATTTT
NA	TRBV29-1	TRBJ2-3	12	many	CSVEPGGDTQYF	TGCAGCGTCGAGCCAGGCGGTGATACGCAGTATTTT
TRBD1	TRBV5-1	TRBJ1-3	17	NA	CASSLEYQGASGNTIYF	TGCGCCAGCAGCTTGGAGTATCAGGGGGCGAGTGGAAACACCATATATTTT
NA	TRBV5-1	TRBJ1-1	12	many	CASSLDSTEAFF	TGCGCCAGCAGCTTGGACAGCACTGAAGCTTTCTTT
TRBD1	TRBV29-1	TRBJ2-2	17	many	CSVAGDRVHPNTGELFF	TGCAGCGTTGCGGGGGACAGGGTACATCCGAACACCGGGGAGCTGTTTTTT
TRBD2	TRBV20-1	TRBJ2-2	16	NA	CSARVAGGGNTGELFF	TGCAGTGCTAGAGTAGCGGGAGGGGGAAACACCGGGGAGCTGTTTTTT
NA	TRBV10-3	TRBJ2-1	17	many	CAISESKSGSSYNEQFF	TGTGCCATCAGTGAGTCGAAATCGGGGAGCTCCTACAATGAGCAGTTCTTC
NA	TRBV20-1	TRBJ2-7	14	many	CSASRDGSSYEQYF	TGCAGTGCTAGCCGGGACGGATCCTCCTACGAGCAGTACTTC
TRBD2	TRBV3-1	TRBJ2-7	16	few	CASSQDTGLGTYEQYF	TGTGCCAGCAGCCAAGATACGGGACTAGGCACCTACGAGCAGTACTTC
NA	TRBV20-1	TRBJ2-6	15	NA	CSAVAPVSGANVLTF	TGCAGTGCAGTAGCGCCCGTCTCTGGGGCCAACGTCCTGACTTTC
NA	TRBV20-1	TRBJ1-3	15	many	CSARDPEGAGNTIYF	TGCAGTGCTAGAGATCCGGAGGGTGCTGGAAACACCATATATTTT
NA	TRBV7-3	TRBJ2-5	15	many	CASSPTTGFGETQYF	TGTGCCAGCAGCCCGACGACAGGATTTGGAGAGACCCAGTACTTC
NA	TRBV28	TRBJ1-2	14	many	CASSLYAEPYGYTF	TGTGCCAGCAGTTTATATGCCGAGCCTTATGGCTACACCTTC
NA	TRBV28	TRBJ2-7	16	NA	CASSSGTVVPYYEQYF	TGTGCCAGCAGTTCCGGGACGGTGGTCCCTTACTACGAGCAGTACTTC
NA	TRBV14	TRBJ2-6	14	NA	CASASPIGANVLTF	TGTGCCAGCGCATCCCCGATTGGGGCCAACGTCCTGACTTTC
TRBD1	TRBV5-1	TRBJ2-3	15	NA	CASSPRQGLTDTQYF	TGCGCCAGCAGCCCTCGACAGGGTTTAACAGATACGCAGTATTTT
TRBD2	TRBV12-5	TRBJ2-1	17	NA	CASGSTSGGPGAYEQFF	TGTGCTAGTGGTTCGACTAGCGGGGGGCCTGGGGCCTATGAGCAGTTCTTC
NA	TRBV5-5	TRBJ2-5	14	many	CASSLGQNQETQYF	TGTGCCAGCAGCTTGGGACAGAACCAAGAGACCCAGTACTTC
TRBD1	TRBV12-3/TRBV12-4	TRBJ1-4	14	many	CASSLGTGKAKLFF	TGTGCCAGCAGCCTAGGGACAGGGAAGGCAAAACTGTTTTTT